This TCR beta chain was recovered during a study of T cells in Graves' hyperthyroidism and ophthalmopathy. CDR1 is SGDLS and CDR2 is YYNGEE in the germline V gene. The CDR3 extends over 13 amino acids. The V end lost 0 bases, the J end lost 8 bases, and 6 bases lay between the germline ends. This clonotype has just a few counts. Researchers amplified the TCR beta CDR3 regions from RNA transcripts. In the first-round RT-PCR of the TCR CDR3, the HTBI primer set was used. MiXCR, applied by TCRdb to the multiplex PCR reads, yields one record per CDR3 protein. The repertoire consists of over 700,000 distinct CDR3 sequences, with 18% occurring once and the leading ten covering 16%.

Sequences were obtained from blood. V is TRBV9 and J is TRBJ1-6; D is unclear. This TCR derives from a woman aged 45-60 years with Graves' hyperthyroidism that later progressed to Graves' ophthalmopathy. CDR3 in DNA: TGTGCCAGCAGCGTAGACGTAGATTCACCCCTCCACTTT. It yields the protein CASSVDVDSPLHF.